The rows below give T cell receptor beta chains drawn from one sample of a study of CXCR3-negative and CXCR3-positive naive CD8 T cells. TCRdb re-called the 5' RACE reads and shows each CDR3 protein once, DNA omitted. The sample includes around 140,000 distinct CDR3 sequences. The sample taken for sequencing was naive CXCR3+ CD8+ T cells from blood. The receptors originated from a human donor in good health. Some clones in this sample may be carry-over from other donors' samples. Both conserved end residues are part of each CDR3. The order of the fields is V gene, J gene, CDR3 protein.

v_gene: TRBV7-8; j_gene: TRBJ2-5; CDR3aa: CASSAWDSLETQYF
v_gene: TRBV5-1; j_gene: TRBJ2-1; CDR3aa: CASSQFYSSYNEQFF
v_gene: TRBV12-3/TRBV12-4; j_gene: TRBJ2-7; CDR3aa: CASSFAGEQYF
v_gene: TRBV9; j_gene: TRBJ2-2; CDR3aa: CASSVGPSAANTGELFF
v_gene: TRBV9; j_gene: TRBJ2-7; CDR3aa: CASSYGTGGVYEQYF
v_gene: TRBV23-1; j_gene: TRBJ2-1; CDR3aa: CASSQSGSEQFF
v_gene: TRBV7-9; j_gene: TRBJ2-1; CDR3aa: CASSSRTEGYNEQFF
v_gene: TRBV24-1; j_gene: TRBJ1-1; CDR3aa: CATSDFALPRTGAEAFF
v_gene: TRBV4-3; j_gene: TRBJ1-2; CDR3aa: CASSQEVSPGGYGYTF
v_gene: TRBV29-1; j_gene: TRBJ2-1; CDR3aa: CSAVPGGYDEQFF
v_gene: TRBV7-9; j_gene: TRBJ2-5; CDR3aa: CASVAPGLDGGLSYQETQYF
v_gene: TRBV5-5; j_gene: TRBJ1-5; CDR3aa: CASSLNDRGFQPQHF
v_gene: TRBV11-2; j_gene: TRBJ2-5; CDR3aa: CASSLLPEVGETQYF
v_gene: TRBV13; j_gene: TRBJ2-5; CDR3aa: CASSYKETQYF
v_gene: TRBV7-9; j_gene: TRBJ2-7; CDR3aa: CASSSGFSDRDYEQYF
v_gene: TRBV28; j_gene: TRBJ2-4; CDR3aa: CASSSRGAGRYINIQYF
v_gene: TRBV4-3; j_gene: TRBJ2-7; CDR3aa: CASSQVHESSYEQYF
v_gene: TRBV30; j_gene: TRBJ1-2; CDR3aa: CAWSVLGVDGYTF
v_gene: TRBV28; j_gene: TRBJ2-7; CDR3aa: CASREGQGIYEQYF
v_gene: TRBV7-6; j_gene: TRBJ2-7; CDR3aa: CASSAGGGVGEQYF
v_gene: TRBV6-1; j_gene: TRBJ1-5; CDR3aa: CASSEAVGVAEPQHF
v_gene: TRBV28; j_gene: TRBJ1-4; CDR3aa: CASTTVLDEKLFF
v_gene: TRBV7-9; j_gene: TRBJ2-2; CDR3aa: CASLAGPWSTQNTGELFF
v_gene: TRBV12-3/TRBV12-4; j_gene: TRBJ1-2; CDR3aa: CASSLGNYGYTF
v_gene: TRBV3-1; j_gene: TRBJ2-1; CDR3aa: CASSQVVNEQFF
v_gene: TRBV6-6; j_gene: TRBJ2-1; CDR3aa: CALGGTTVNNEQFF
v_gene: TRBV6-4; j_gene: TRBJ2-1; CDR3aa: CASSDTSGSSYNEQFF
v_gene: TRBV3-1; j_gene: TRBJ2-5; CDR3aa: CASSQDSSKQGTGGETQYF
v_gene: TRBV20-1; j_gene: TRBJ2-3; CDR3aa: CSARRGGPVDTQYF
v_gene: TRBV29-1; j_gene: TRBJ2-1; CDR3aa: CSVEGTGRLNEQFF
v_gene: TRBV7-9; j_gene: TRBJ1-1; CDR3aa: CASQDMGSGNTEAFF
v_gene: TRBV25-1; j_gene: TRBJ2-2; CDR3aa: CASSGSGLVGGELFF
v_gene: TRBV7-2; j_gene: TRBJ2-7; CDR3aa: CASSAGPRPYEQYF
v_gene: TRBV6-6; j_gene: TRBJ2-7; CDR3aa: CASGGTSGSLEQYF
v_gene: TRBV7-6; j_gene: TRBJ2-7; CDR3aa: CASSYGETASYEQYF
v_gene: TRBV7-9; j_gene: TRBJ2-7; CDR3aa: CASSGTGASYEQYF
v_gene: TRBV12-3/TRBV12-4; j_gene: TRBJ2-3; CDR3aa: CASSPLLAGDADTQYF
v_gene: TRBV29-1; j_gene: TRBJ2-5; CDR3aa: CSASIGQGPKETQYF
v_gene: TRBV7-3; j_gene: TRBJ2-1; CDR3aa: CASSISREFYNEQFF
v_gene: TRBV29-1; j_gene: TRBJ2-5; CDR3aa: CSVDAQGETQYF
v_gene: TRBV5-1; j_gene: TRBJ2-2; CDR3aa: CASSLRLAGGETGELFF
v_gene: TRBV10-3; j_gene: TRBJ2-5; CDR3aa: CAISGTPGQYQETQYF
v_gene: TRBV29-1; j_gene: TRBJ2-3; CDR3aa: CSVEEPTGGRTDTQYF
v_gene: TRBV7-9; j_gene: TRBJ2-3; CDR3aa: CASTAAAFTDTQYF
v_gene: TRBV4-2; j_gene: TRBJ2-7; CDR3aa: CASSQDPGAYEQYF
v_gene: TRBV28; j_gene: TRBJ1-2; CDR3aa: CASSPIGGFGYTF
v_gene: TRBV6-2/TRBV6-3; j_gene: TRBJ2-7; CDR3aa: CASSPLAGLAGSEQYF